This T cell receptor (beta chain) was documented in a study of shared clonotypes between healthy human individuals. Repertoires were generated with immunoSEQ multiplex PCR, while TCRdb's copy carries only in-frame clones and drops some. The sample includes a few hundred thousand clones, about 96% of them seen just once. Trimming removed 4 bases from V and 3 bases from J, with 13 bases in between. This CDR3 is built from 14 residues. CDR1 and CDR2 from the germline V gene are SGHDT and YYEEEE. The specimen sequenced was memory CD8+ T cells sorted from blood. The subset is: CD45RO+ cells pooled with CCR7-negative TemRA cells. The chain is built from TRBV5-6 and TRBJ2-5; D is unclear. The receptor's source is a man between 25 and 39 years old in good health. CDR3 sequence: CASSRWWEKETQYF. The CDR3 nucleotides are TGTGCCAGCAGCAGGTGGTGGGAAAAAGAGACCCAGTACTTC.